This paragraph covers one TCR beta chain sequence. Through a sample-barcoded 5' primer and a J-beta primer mix, a second PCR was run for 7 to 11 cycles. Template switching added a 12-random-nucleotide identifier to every cDNA molecule. All samples yielded 2.5 million or more CDR3-containing paired-end reads. TCRdb itself ran the 5' RACE reads through MiXCR, one entry per CDR3 protein. In the table there are about 570,000 distinct CDR3 sequences, 25% to 30% of which are singletons. This sample is drawn from a study of blood T cells in healthy people across ages. Across the whole study: The template switching approach captured approximately one barcoded beta molecule for every two T cells.

From germline, CDR1 is MNHEY and CDR2 SVGEGT. The CDR3 consists of 15 residues. Sequencing used blood. The J gene is TRBJ2-5, the V gene TRBV6-2 or TRBV6-3, with 7 bases lining up with TRBD1. The DNA end lines up better with TRBJ2-1; the J call may be wrong. This TCR was sampled from a woman between 70 and 85 years old in good health. Written as DNA, the CDR3 is TGTGCCAGCAGTTACTCCGGGACAGACTACAATGAGCAGTTCTTC. This sequence encodes CASSYSGTDYNEQFF.